This record concerns one T cell receptor (beta chain) sequence. The authors' processing: Scientists estimated how many nucleated cells there were by amplifying reference gene primers. Only in-frame clones appear in the TCRdb table, and some are missing; sequencing was by immunoSEQ multiplex PCR. V, J and clone size reflect that table, while D and trimming were determined from the DNA. The data contain tens of thousands of clones, 89% of them singletons. The source of the sample is a study of blood T cell repertoires in COVID-19. Across the whole study: COVID-19 samples, acute and convalescent, were from the United States, Italy and Spain. Sample material is recorded as cDNA or gDNA derived from T cells, B-cell-depleted T cells, or PBMCs.

In germline, CDR1 is MNHEY, CDR2 SMNVEV (reference sequence). V was clipped by 5 bases and J by 16 bases; unmatched bases: 12. The CDR3 is made up of 13 amino acids. The sample consisted of peripheral blood. The receptor was isolated from a woman aged 60-75 years with active COVID-19. The chain couples TRBV27 to TRBJ2-1; 9 positions match TRBD2. For the CDR3, the DNA is TGTGCCAGCAGTCTCCGTAGCGGGGGCGGACTTTTCTTC. Protein sequence: CASSLRSGGGLFF.